The rows below give T cell receptor beta chains drawn from one sample of a study of shared clonotypes between healthy human individuals. This table comes from immunoSEQ multiplex PCR, and its TCRdb copy is limited to in-frame clones, with some not included. The sample lists some 2,000,000 clones, about 95% occurring once. The specimen sequenced was naive CD4+ T cells sorted from blood. These receptors all stem from a man between 18 and 29 years old in good health. Both conserved end residues are part of each CDR3.

v_call cdr3_length cdr3_aa
TRBV18 15 CASSPGQGAFGEQFF
TRBV6-6 12 CASSYEDQPQHF
TRBV4-1 20 CASSTKPLGARGGYNSPLHF
TRBV5-5 16 CASSPVWDRVSYEQYF
TRBV30 12 CAWTTGVYGYTF
TRBV6-5 11 CASSVYNEQFF
TRBV7-9 15 CASSVRDRKNTEAFF
TRBV30 15 CAWRLPGTPNYGYTF
TRBV2 11 CARQGSDTQYF
TRBV5-4 15 CASSSSGTGEKGQYF
TRBV15 18 CATSTFRDGRSTNEKLFF
TRBV11-2 19 CASSLEGGDRGSGANVLTF
TRBV5-6 16 CASSSGTIYNSYEQYF
TRBV28 16 CASRPLTGTSTDTQYF
TRBV18 16 CASSPPSSSGANVLTF
TRBV28 15 CASSLFGVMNTEAFF
TRBV6-4 15 CASSEGQGTYNEQFF
TRBV5-4 18 CASSLVALTSGNPYEQYF
TRBV6-5 13 CASAVMGQETQYF
TRBV5-1 14 CASSLAPMSYEQYF
TRBV6-1 15 CASSEFPDPFYEQYF
TRBV5-4 15 CASTSKTGVQETQYF
TRBV7-2 14 CASSFVDSRLPQHF
TRBV5-1 15 CASSPTAGQGVPQHF
TRBV25-1 14 CASSAGTGSYEQYF
TRBV7-9 13 CASSLLYTGELFF
TRBV7-2 16 CASSLGGLADTYEQYF
TRBV28 16 CASSLGGQGMDNEQFF
TRBV11-2 18 CASSLVAAQMSSGNTIYF
TRBV9 19 CASSYRDRAPILSGNTIYF
TRBV29-1 14 CSVEEALPAHTQYF
TRBV5-4 14 CASSLALYNSPLHF
TRBV5-8 15 CASSFNPGGIYEQYF
TRBV19 14 CASSTTGGKSPLHF
TRBV6-6 15 CASNGISVSSYEQYF
TRBV5-4 16 CASSTWTGGMVSPLHF
TRBV11-2 15 CASSQGPNSGNTIYF
TRBV7-3 15 CASSSLGQVNTEAFF
TRBV14 15 CASSPLSAVGAEAFF
TRBV5-1 14 CASSLTQGATEAFF
TRBV9 15 CASSKRAGGDTEAFF
TRBV9 20 CASSTAHGTVRGITNEKLFF
TRBV4-3 16 CASSQEYGGNTDTQYF
TRBV30 14 CAWSRGASTDTQYF
TRBV7-2 15 CASSLAGRGTDTQYF
TRBV4-1 15 CASSQGTTSTDTQYF
TRBV7-7 13 CASSLWATGELFF
TRBV28 16 CASSPWGQGFENTIYF
TRBV6-5 13 CASSYRRTDTQYF
TRBV19 15 CASSISRQGANEQYF
TRBV20-1 11 CSAGQGREQFF